The sequence of this T cell receptor (beta chain) was determined in a study of blood T cell repertoires in COVID-19. At the level of the study: Donors in the United States, Italy and Spain gave samples during acute or convalescent COVID-19. Sources were T cells, B-cell-depleted T cells, or PBMCs; the material itself was cDNA or gDNA.

There are a few counts of this clone. Authors' processing steps: By means of reference gene primer amplification, nucleated cell counts were estimated. Measured with immunoSEQ multiplex PCR; TCRdb has only the in-frame clones, and not every one. The V and J calls and clone size were taken over from that table, and D and trimming were inferred from the DNA. Seen here are about 74,000 clones, roughly nine tenths observed once, and the top ten hold 1.3% to 1.5%. Trimming shortened V by 1 base and J by 6 bases, and 10 bases separated the two germline ends. Germline V gene data show CDR1 as SGHRS and CDR2 as YFSETQ. The CDR3 totals 14 residues.

The genes are TRBV5-1 and TRBJ1-4; unclear D gene. The receptor comes from a man in his fifties or sixties with acute or convalescent COVID-19. The sequenced sample consisted of peripheral blood. CDR3 nucleotides: TGCGCCAGCAGCTTGTCAGGTTCGGATGAAAAACTGTTTTTT. Its protein product is CASSLSGSDEKLFF. The full variable domain, with the rest looked up from reference TRBV5-1 and TRBJ1-4, is KAGVTQTPRYLIKTRGQQVTLSCSPISGHRSVSWYQQTPGQGLQFLFEYFSETQRNKGNFPGRFSGRQFSNSRSEMNVSTLELGDSALYLCASSLSGSDEKLFFGSGTQLSVL.